A single sample is the source of the 15 T cell receptor beta chains below, sequenced in a study of blood T cell repertoires in COVID-19. Here immunoSEQ multiplex PCR was the method, and the copy in TCRdb shows in-frame clones only, minus some. The sample records around 140,000 clones, approximately 89% being singletons. The sequencing input was peripheral blood. These receptors originate from a man aged 60-69 years with active or convalescent COVID-19.

The CDR3 DNA reads as TGTGCCAGCAGCCCTGGGGGTAGCGGGAACACCGGGGAGCTGTTTTTT. Protein: CASSPGGSGNTGELFF. This chain joins TRBV7-2 and TRBJ2-2; possibly TRBD2 for D (6 bases). The V end lost 5 bases, the J end lost 1 base, and 14 bases lay between the germline ends. CDR1 and CDR2 (germline): SGHTA, FQGNSA. The CDR3 has 16 residues.

This CDR3 reads CASSRRLAGESYNEQFF. CDR3 nucleotide sequence: TGTGCCAGCAGCCGCCGACTAGCGGGAGAGTCCTACAATGAGCAGTTCTTC. V gene TRBV5-5 combines with J gene TRBJ2-1, with 12 bases aligning to TRBD2. Germline CDR1 SGHKS, CDR2 YYEKEE (reference sequence). This CDR3 comprises 17 residues. V shed 4 bases, J shed 1 base, and the junction held 6 bases outside the gene matches.

The V gene is TRBV4-1, the J gene TRBJ1-4; TRBD1 matches 9 bases. The germline CDR1 and CDR2 sequences are MGHRA and YSYEKL. The V and J ends lost 3 bases and 6 bases, in that order; junction bases with no gene match: 5. This CDR3 has 15 residues. The CDR3, as DNA: TGCGCCAGCAGCCAGAGGGGACAGGGAGATGAAAAACTGTTTTTT. This gives the protein CASSQRGQGDEKLFF.

This clone was counted once. The rearrangement links TRBV19 to TRBJ2-1, with TRBD1 as a possible D gene (5 bases). Trimming stripped 3 bases from V and 8 bases from J, with 11 bases between. CDR1 and CDR2 from the germline V gene are LNHDA and SQIVND (reference sequence). The CDR3 loop spans 13 amino acids. CDR3 loop: CASSMGRADEQFF. CDR3 nucleotides: TGTGCCAGTAGTATGGGCAGGGCGGATGAGCAGTTCTTC. The complete variable domain, with remaining parts taken from reference TRBV19 and TRBJ2-1, reads DGGITQSPKYLFRKEGQNVTLSCEQNLNHDAMYWYRQDPGQGLRLIYYSQIVNDFQKGDIAEGYSVSREKKESFPLTVTSAQKNPTAFYLCASSMGRADEQFFGPGTRLTVL.

This clone showed up just once. The chain uses TRBV21-1 and TRBJ2-4; TRBD2 is the table's D call, not checked against the DNA. TRBV21-1 is recorded as a pseudogene. This CDR3 has 20 residues. The CDR3 DNA follows: TGTGCCAGCAGCAAAAGGGGAAACGGCCAGCGGGAGGGCCCGGGAAACATTCAGTACTTC. It yields the protein CASSKRGNGQREGPGNIQYF.

As concerns this clone: Other DNA variants within this sample encode the same CDR3. The gene calls are TRBV19 and TRBJ2-3, with D hard to call. CDR1 and CDR2 from the germline V gene are LNHDA and SQIVND (reference sequence). The CDR3 spans 13 residues. The V gene lost 4 bases and the J gene lost 4 bases, with 9 bases spanning the gap. As DNA, the CDR3 is TGTGCCAGTAGTAGACGGCAGGCAGATACGCAGTATTTT. Translated: CASSRRQADTQYF.

This chain links TRBV5-6 with TRBJ1-6; D not certain. CDR1 and CDR2 from the germline V gene are SGHDT and YYEEEE. This CDR3 is built from 15 residues. Deletions cut 2 bases from V and 10 bases from J, with 16 bases between. CDR3 amino acids: CASSLSGVPISPLHF. The DNA of the CDR3 is TGTGCCAGCAGCTTATCGGGAGTACCCATCTCACCCCTCCACTTT.

This sequence joins TRBV7-8 and TRBJ2-7, with TRBD1 as a possible D gene (5 bases). This CDR3 contains 14 residues. Germline assignment: CDR1 SGHVS and CDR2 FQNEAQ. Trimming removed 5 bases at V and 2 bases at J, with 13 bases between. The CDR3 DNA follows: TGTGCCAGCAGCCACCTGAAGGGGCCCTACGAGCAGTACTTC. As protein: CASSHLKGPYEQYF.

The chain employs TRBV28 and TRBJ2-7, with D possibly matching TRBD1 (7 bases). V gave up 7 bases and J gave up 0 bases, with 13 bases separating them. Germline V lookup: CDR1 MDHEN, CDR2 SYDVKM. The length of the CDR3 is 14 residues. The CDR3 DNA reads as TGTGCCAGCACAGGGGGACTCCTCTCCTACGAGCAGTACTTC. It yields the protein CASTGGLLSYEQYF.

The chain couples TRBV5-8 to TRBJ1-6, with 9 bases aligning to TRBD1. The J segment lost 9 bases and the V segment lost 2 bases, leaving 3 bases of the junction unmatched. Germline lookup yields CDR1 SGHTS and CDR2 YDEGEE. The CDR3 runs 14 residues. As DNA, the CDR3 is TGTGCCAGCAGCTTAGGGACAGGGAGTTCACCCCTCCACTTT. Amino acid sequence: CASSLGTGSSPLHF.

The chain carries TRBV29-1 and TRBJ2-1, with D unresolved. Germline V lookup: CDR1 SQVTM, CDR2 ANQGSEA. The CDR3 has 13 amino acids. V lost 4 bases to trimming and J lost 5 bases, with 12 bases between them. For the CDR3, the DNA is TGCAGCGTTGCTGGCGGAGATAACAATGAGCAGTTCTTC. Translation gives CSVAGGDNNEQFF.

This chain links TRBV15 with TRBJ2-5; 11 positions match TRBD2. Trimming removed 5 bases from V and 5 bases from J; junction bases left unmatched: 16. Germline V gene data show CDR1 as LNHNV and CDR2 as YYDKDF (reference sequence). The CDR3 totals 18 residues. CDR3 sequence reads: CATSPTVTSGGPRETQYF. CDR3 nucleotides: TGTGCCACCAGCCCAACCGTCACTAGCGGGGGCCCACGCGAGACCCAGTACTTC.

The J gene is TRBJ2-1, the V gene TRBV7-6, with D hard to call. CDR3 size: 16 residues. The germline V and J ends were trimmed by 3 bases and 0 bases, with 12 bases remaining between them. CDR1 is SGHVS, CDR2 FNYEAQ, per germline. CDR3 nucleotides: TGTGCCAGCAGCTTCTCCGCGTCGAGCTCCTACAATGAGCAGTTCTTC. It yields the protein CASSFSASSSYNEQFF.

V usage is TRBV5-1 and J usage is TRBJ2-3, with 9 bases matching TRBD1. The germline V gene encodes CDR1 SGHRS and CDR2 YFSETQ. CDR3 length equals 17 residues. V dropped 4 bases and J dropped 2; count of bases not matched to a gene: 11. The CDR3 region has the DNA TGCGCCAGCAGCCGACAACCCGGGACAGGGTCCACAGATACGCAGTATTTT. Encoded protein: CASSRQPGTGSTDTQYF.

The V call is TRBV6-2 or TRBV6-3, the J call TRBJ2-3, with 11 bases that match TRBD2. The CDR3 covers 15 residues. The V gene's germline CDR1 is MNHEY and CDR2 SVGEGT. V lost 5 bases, J lost 4 bases, and 5 bases stayed unmatched. CDR3 coding DNA: TGTGCCAGCAGTATACTAGCGGGAGTAGCAGATACGCAGTATTTT. Translating gives CASSILAGVADTQYF.